A single T cell receptor beta chain is shown here with its context. No antigen is known for it. One junction end does not reproduce the germline sequence, and a read error may be involved. The CDR3 contains 9 residues. The entry originates in a study of T cell responses to AZD1222 COVID-19 vaccine. General study findings and limits: Sampled repertoires all dated from after the peak T cell response. There were mostly white British donors and more females than males, and clonal diversity was possibly underestimated.

This table comes from immunoSEQ multiplex PCR, and its TCRdb copy is limited to in-frame clones, with some not included. Here the sample spans about 93,000 clones, around nine tenths being singletons. The starting material was peripheral blood, obtained on day 0 of MenACWY control vaccination. This sequence originates from an adult in good health. The chain links TRBV23-1 to TRBJ2-5; D unclear. TRBV23-1 is an open reading frame, and its role is uncertain. The CDR3 loop is CASSQRPNF. CDR3 DNA sequence: TGCGCCAGCAGTCAGAGGCCTAACTTC.